The 9 T cell receptor beta chains presented below share a single source sample, sequenced in a study of shared clonotypes between healthy human individuals. TCRdb keeps only in-frame clones here, not all; method: immunoSEQ multiplex PCR. This sample has 1.5 million to 2.5 million clones, with about 95% found just once. The naive CD8 fraction comprised CD45RO-negative cells positively selected for CCR7 and excluded terminally differentiated effector memory CD45RA+ cells. The material sequenced was naive CD8+ T cells sorted from blood. These receptors originate from a man between 18 and 29 years old in good health.

The J gene is TRBJ2-1, the V gene TRBV29-1; D may be TRBD2 (5 bases). Trimming removed 5 bases from V and 2 bases from J, with 13 bases in between. The CDR3 is 14 residues long. The germline V gene has CDR1 SQVTM and CDR2 ANQGSEA. CDR3 sequence (DNA): TGCAGCGTTTTAGGACGGGGAACCTACAATGAGCAGTTCTTC. This codes for CSVLGRGTYNEQFF.

The chain couples TRBV5-1 to TRBJ2-5; TRBD2 aligns across 12 bases. The CDR3 runs 18 residues. CDR1 and CDR2 from the germline V gene are SGHRS and YFSETQ. V lost 3 bases to trimming and J lost 2 bases; unmatched junction nucleotides: 11. The CDR3 DNA is TGCGCCAGCAGCTACCACTCTGGGACTAGCGGGCCACAAGAGACCCAGTACTTC. It is translated as CASSYHSGTSGPQETQYF. Full variable domain (outside the CDR3, taken from reference TRBV5-1 and TRBJ2-5): KAGVTQTPRYLIKTRGQQVTLSCSPISGHRSVSWYQQTPGQGLQFLFEYFSETQRNKGNFPGRFSGRQFSNSRSEMNVSTLELGDSALYLCASSYHSGTSGPQETQYFGPGTRLLVL.

J is TRBJ1-1 and V is TRBV30; D is ambiguous. V shed 4 bases and J shed 5 bases, with 8 bases lying between them. CDR1 is GTSNPN, CDR2 SVGIG, per germline (reference sequence). The length of the CDR3 is 11 residues. The CDR3 sequence is CAWTVVTEAFF. The DNA for the CDR3 is TGTGCCTGGACCGTCGTAACTGAAGCTTTCTTT. The variable domain in full, with the rest retrieved from reference TRBV30 and TRBJ1-1, is SQTIHQWPATLVQPVGSPLSLECTVEGTSNPNLYWYRQAAGRGLQLLFYSVGIGQISSEVPQNLSASRPQDRQFILSSKKLLLSDSGFYLCAWTVVTEAFFGQGTRLTVV.

The rearrangement links TRBV5-1 to TRBJ1-3, with 7 bases matching TRBD1. Trimming at V came to 4 bases and at J to 0 bases, leaving 4 bases not matched to a gene. CDR1 is SGHRS, CDR2 YFSETQ, per germline. The length of the CDR3 is 15 residues. CDR3 residues: CASSQGDSSGNTIYF. In DNA, the CDR3 is TGCGCCAGCAGCCAAGGGGACAGCTCTGGAAACACCATATATTTT. The entire variable domain, with the rest obtained from reference TRBV5-1 and TRBJ1-3, is as follows: KAGVTQTPRYLIKTRGQQVTLSCSPISGHRSVSWYQQTPGQGLQFLFEYFSETQRNKGNFPGRFSGRQFSNSRSEMNVSTLELGDSALYLCASSQGDSSGNTIYFGEGSWLTVV.

The chain has TRBV5-1 and TRBJ1-3; no reliable D call. Per germline, CDR1 SGHRS and CDR2 YFSETQ. Trimming removed 0 bases from V and 2 bases from J, with 12 bases in between. The CDR3 is 16 residues long. CDR3 in DNA: TGCGCCAGCAGCTTGGAGGCAGTCTCCACTGGAAACACCATATATTTT. Its protein is CASSLEAVSTGNTIYF.

The chain uses TRBV27 and TRBJ1-2; 8 bases fit TRBD1. Germline assignment: CDR1 MNHEY and CDR2 SMNVEV (reference sequence). The V gene end was trimmed by 5 bases and the J gene end by 7 bases; junction bases not matched to a gene: 12. The CDR3 spans 15 residues. CDR3 nucleotide sequence: TGTGCCAGCAGTCTAGGGGCAGGGGGCTTGAGTGGCTACACCTTC. It translates to CASSLGAGGLSGYTF.

V usage is TRBV6-6 and J usage is TRBJ2-7; TRBD2 aligns across 12 bases. Germline CDR1 MNHNY, CDR2 SVGAGI (reference sequence). After removal of 6 bases from V and 5 bases from J, the junction contained 5 bases not matched to a gene. This CDR3 contains 14 residues. DNA of the CDR3: TGTGCCAGCAGGCGACTAGCGGGAGCCGACGAGCAGTACTTC. Translation gives CASRRLAGADEQYF.

The chain has TRBV27 and TRBJ1-2; the match to TRBD1 covers 9 bases. V shed 2 bases and J 7 bases; nucleotides not matched to a gene: 8. The germline gives CDR1 MNHEY, CDR2 SMNVEV (reference sequence). CDR3 size: 15 residues. The chain's CDR3 is CASSLLIGTGSGYTF. The CDR3, as DNA: TGTGCCAGCAGTTTACTCATCGGGACAGGGTCTGGCTACACCTTC.

The rearrangement uses TRBV7-9 and TRBJ2-5; 7 bases align to TRBD1. The CDR3 covers 16 residues. Germline V CDR1 and CDR2: SEHNR, FQNEAQ (reference sequence). V trimming: 2 bases; J trimming: 2 bases; junction bases outside the gene matches: 8. In DNA form, the CDR3 reads TGTGCCAGCAGCTTAACCTGGGACAGCCGTCAAGAGACCCAGTACTTC. This encodes CASSLTWDSRQETQYF. Variable domain in full (rest from reference TRBV7-9 and TRBJ2-5): DTGVSQNPRHKITKRGQNVTFRCDPISEHNRLYWYRQTLGQGPEFLTYFQNEAQLEKSRLLSDRFSAERPKGSFSTLEIQRTEQGDSAMYLCASSLTWDSRQETQYFGPGTRLLVL.